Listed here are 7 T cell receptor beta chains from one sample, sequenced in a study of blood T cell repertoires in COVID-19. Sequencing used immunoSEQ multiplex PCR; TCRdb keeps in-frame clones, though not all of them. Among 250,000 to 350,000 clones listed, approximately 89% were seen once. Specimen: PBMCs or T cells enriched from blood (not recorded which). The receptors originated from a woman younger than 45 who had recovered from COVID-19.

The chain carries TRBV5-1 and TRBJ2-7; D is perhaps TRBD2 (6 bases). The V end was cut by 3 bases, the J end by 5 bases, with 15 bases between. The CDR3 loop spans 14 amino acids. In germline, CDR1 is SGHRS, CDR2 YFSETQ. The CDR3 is CASSSRQEGHEQYF. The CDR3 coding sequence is TGCGCCAGCAGCTCTCGGCAGGAGGGTCACGAGCAGTACTTC.

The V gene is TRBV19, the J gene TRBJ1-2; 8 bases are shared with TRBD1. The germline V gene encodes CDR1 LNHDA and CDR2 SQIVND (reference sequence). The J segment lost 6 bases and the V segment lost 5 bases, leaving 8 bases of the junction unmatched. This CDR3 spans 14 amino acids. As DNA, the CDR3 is TGTGCCAGTAGTCTACAACGGACAGGGAATGGCTACACCTTC. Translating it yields CASSLQRTGNGYTF.

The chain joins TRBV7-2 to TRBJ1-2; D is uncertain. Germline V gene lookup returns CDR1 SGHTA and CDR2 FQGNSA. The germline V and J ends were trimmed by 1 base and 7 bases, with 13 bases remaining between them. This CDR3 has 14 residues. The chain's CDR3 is CASSLVGGSGGYTF. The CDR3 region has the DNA TGTGCCAGCAGCTTAGTTGGAGGGTCGGGTGGCTACACCTTC.

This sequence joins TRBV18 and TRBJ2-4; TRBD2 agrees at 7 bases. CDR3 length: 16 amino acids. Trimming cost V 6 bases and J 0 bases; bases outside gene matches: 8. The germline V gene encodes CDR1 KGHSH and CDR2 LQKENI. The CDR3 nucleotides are TGTGCCAGCTCTCGGCCGGGAGGTCTAGCCAAAAACATTCAGTACTTC. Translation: CASSRPGGLAKNIQYF.

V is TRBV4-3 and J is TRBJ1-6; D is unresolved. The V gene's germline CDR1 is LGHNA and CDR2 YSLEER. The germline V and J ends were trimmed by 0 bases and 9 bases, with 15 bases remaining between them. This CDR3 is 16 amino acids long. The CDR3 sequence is CASSQEVARSLSPLHF. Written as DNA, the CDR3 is TGCGCCAGCAGCCAAGAGGTGGCCAGGTCCCTTTCACCCCTCCACTTT.

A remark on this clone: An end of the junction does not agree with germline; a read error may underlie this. In DNA form, the CDR3 reads TGTGCCAGCAGGGCCCCGGACAGGGAGCCGTACTTC. This translates into CASRAPDREPYF. V and J are TRBV6-5 and TRBJ2-7, with 8 bases aligning to TRBD1. The CDR3 spans 12 residues. Germline values: CDR1 MNHEY, CDR2 SVGAGI.

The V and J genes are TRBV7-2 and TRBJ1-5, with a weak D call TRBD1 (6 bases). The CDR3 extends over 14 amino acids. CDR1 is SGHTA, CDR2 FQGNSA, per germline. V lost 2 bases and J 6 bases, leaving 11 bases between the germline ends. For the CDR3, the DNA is TGTGCCAGCAGCTTATACAGGGAGGGTCAGCCCCAGCATTTT. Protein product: CASSLYREGQPQHF.